What follows are 18 T cell receptor beta chains derived from one specimen sequenced in a study of shared clonotypes between healthy human individuals. The method was immunoSEQ multiplex PCR; TCRdb's version includes in-frame clones alone and lacks a portion of them. The sample lists some 1.4 million clones, approximately 97% occurring once. The specimen sequenced was naive CD4+ T cells sorted from blood. Subset here: CD45RA+ positively selected. These receptors all come from a man aged 25-45 years in good health.

This chain joins TRBV7-9 and TRBJ1-1; 8 bases match TRBD1. The J segment lost 6 bases and the V segment lost 3 bases, leaving 9 bases of the junction unmatched. The CDR3 is 15 residues long. Germline lookup yields CDR1 SEHNR and CDR2 FQNEAQ (reference sequence). For the CDR3, the DNA is TGTGCCAGCAGCTTCGCGGGGCAGGGGGCTGCTGAAGCTTTCTTT. It is translated as CASSFAGQGAAEAFF.

The CDR3 DNA follows: TGTGCCAGCTCAATTTATGGACAGAACCAAGAGACCCAGTACTTC. Protein product: CASSIYGQNQETQYF. The chain joins TRBV18 to TRBJ2-5; TRBD1 is a possible D gene (6 bases). CDR1 is KGHSH, CDR2 LQKENI, per germline. V shed 5 bases and J shed 0 bases, with 13 bases lying between them. The CDR3 loop spans 15 amino acids. Using reference TRBV18 and TRBJ2-5 for the parts outside the CDR3, the full variable domain is NAGVMQNPRHLVRRRGQEARLRCSPMKGHSHVYWYRQLPEEGLKFMVYLQKENIIDESGMPKERFSAEFPKEGPSILRIQQVVRGDSAAYFCASSIYGQNQETQYFGPGTRLLVL.

CDR3: CASSQGQGKAPQHF. The CDR3, as DNA: TGTGCCAGCAGCCAGGGACAAGGTAAAGCGCCCCAGCATTTT. The chain uses TRBV7-2 and TRBJ1-5; a possible D gene is TRBD1 (6 bases). This CDR3 is built from 14 residues. V dropped 5 bases and J dropped 9 bases, with 17 bases sitting between them. Germline V gives CDR1 SGHTA, CDR2 FQGNSA.

The chain couples TRBV11-3 to TRBJ2-5; 7 bases are shared with TRBD1. There are 15 residues in the CDR3. Germline V lookup: CDR1 SGHNT, CDR2 YENEEA. Losses at the gene ends were 5 bases for V and 2 bases for J; bases not matched to a gene: 8. Written as DNA, the CDR3 is TGTGCCAGCAGCCGAGACGGGACAGAACAAGAGACCCAGTACTTC. The encoded protein is CASSRDGTEQETQYF.

This clone has only one observation. This chain links TRBV5-1 with TRBJ2-6; D remains unclear. From germline, CDR1 is SGHRS and CDR2 YFSETQ. CDR3 length: 17 amino acids. V shed 0 bases and J shed 4 bases, with 14 bases lying between them. This CDR3 is CASSLVPTSSGANVLTF. The CDR3 coding sequence is TGCGCCAGCAGCTTGGTCCCTACAAGCTCCGGGGCCAACGTCCTGACTTTC.

This clone was detected once. The chain is built from TRBV10-3 and TRBJ2-1, with 9 bases lining up with TRBD2. Losses at the gene ends were 3 bases for V and 8 bases for J; bases not matched to a gene: 11. The CDR3 totals 16 residues. Germline V gene data show CDR1 as ENHRY and CDR2 as SYGVKD. Here the CDR3 DNA reads TGTGCCATCAGTGACGGAGCGGGAGGAGGGCCCGATGAGCAGTTCTTC. It is translated as CAISDGAGGGPDEQFF.

The chain combines TRBV5-4 with TRBJ1-1; D ambiguous. The germline V and J ends were trimmed by 2 bases and 2 bases, with 7 bases remaining between them. The CDR3 length is 13 residues. Germline V lookup: CDR1 SGHNT, CDR2 YYREEE (reference sequence). The CDR3 region is CASSLFLNTEAFF. CDR3 in DNA: TGTGCCAGCAGCTTATTCCTAAACACTGAAGCTTTCTTT.

V is TRBV11-3 and J is TRBJ2-1; the D is unclear. This CDR3 spans 13 amino acids. From germline, CDR1 is SGHNT and CDR2 YENEEA. Trimming removed 3 bases at V and 10 bases at J, with 13 bases between. CDR3 sequence: CASSFDSTGEQFF. CDR3 in DNA: TGTGCCAGCAGCTTTGACTCGACCGGAGAGCAGTTCTTC.

The chain carries TRBV5-6 and TRBJ2-7; D unresolved. The V gene's germline CDR1 is SGHDT and CDR2 YYEEEE. This CDR3 has 13 amino acids. V lost 4 bases to trimming and J lost 5 bases, with 13 bases between them. CDR3 in DNA: TGTGCCAGCAGCCCTAACTCAAATCACGAGCAGTACTTC. As protein: CASSPNSNHEQYF.

In regard to this clone: This same CDR3 is encoded by further DNA sequences in the sample. This chain links TRBV10-3 with TRBJ2-7; TRBD1 is a possible D gene (6 bases). This CDR3 has 15 residues. Trimming cost V 2 bases and J 0 bases, with 11 bases left between them. CDR1 and CDR2 (germline): ENHRY, SYGVKD. As DNA, the CDR3 is TGTGCCATCAGTGAGGGGGGCAGGAGCTCCTACGAGCAGTACTTC. Protein sequence: CAISEGGRSSYEQYF.

The CDR3 protein is CASSLRDGPYEQYF. The CDR3 nucleotides read TGTGCCAGCAGTTTACGGGACGGTCCCTACGAGCAGTACTTC. This chain links TRBV27 with TRBJ2-7; either TRBD1 or TRBD2 may supply D (5 bases each). Per the germline V gene, CDR1 is MNHEY and CDR2 is SMNVEV (reference sequence). The V gene lost 2 bases and the J gene lost 2 bases, with 10 bases spanning the gap. The CDR3 is made up of 14 amino acids.

The chain links TRBV6-1 to TRBJ1-2, with TRBD1 matching over 9 bases. The CDR3 is 14 amino acids. J gave up 7 bases and V 4 bases, and 7 bases lay outside the gene matches. Germline V lookup: CDR1 MNHNS, CDR2 SASEGT. The CDR3 spells CASSALQGASGYTF. DNA of the CDR3: TGTGCCAGCAGTGCATTACAGGGGGCCTCTGGCTACACCTTC.

J is TRBJ1-5 and V is TRBV5-1; tentatively, D is TRBD1 (6 bases). V lost 2 bases, J lost 5 bases, and 8 bases lay in between. This CDR3 has 13 amino acids. In germline, CDR1 is SGHRS, CDR2 YFSETQ. The CDR3 DNA sequence: TGCGCCAGCAGCTTACAGGGACATCAGCCCCAGCATTTT. Protein sequence: CASSLQGHQPQHF.

The rearrangement uses TRBV19 and TRBJ1-1; D is perhaps TRBD1 (5 bases). Germline values: CDR1 LNHDA, CDR2 SQIVND (reference sequence). Trimming pared 3 bases from V and 6 bases from J, leaving 14 bases between. This CDR3 has 14 amino acids. The CDR3 DNA reads as TGTGCCAGTAGTATTCAGCCAGGGTTCGCTGAAGCTTTCTTT. Translated: CASSIQPGFAEAFF.

This clone has only one observation. The rearrangement links TRBV7-2 to TRBJ2-3; D might be TRBD2 (6 bases). Trimming left V 1 base short and J 5 bases short, with 22 bases between. CDR3 length: 18 residues. Germline assignment: CDR1 SGHTA and CDR2 FQGNSA. CDR3 in DNA: TGTGCCAGCAGCTTAGGCCCCCCTTCCGGGAGAGTTGGAGATACGCAGTATTTT. It yields the protein CASSLGPPSGRVGDTQYF.

This chain's CDR3 is CASSLGRFSGAYGNQPQHF. As DNA, the CDR3 is TGTGCCAGCAGCTTAGGCCGTTTTAGTGGGGCATACGGGAATCAGCCCCAGCATTTT. The genes are TRBV11-2 and TRBJ1-5, with a weak D call TRBD1 (5 bases). CDR1 is SGHAT, CDR2 FQNNGV, per germline. The CDR3 contains 19 residues. The germline V and J ends were trimmed by 1 base and 4 bases, with 23 bases remaining between them.

The chain joins TRBV18 to TRBJ2-7; D is perhaps TRBD1 or TRBD2 (5 bases each). V lost 2 bases and J lost 1, with 9 bases in between. The CDR3 is 14 residues long. Germline lookup yields CDR1 KGHSH and CDR2 LQKENI. The CDR3 region has the DNA TGTGCCAGCTCACCAAGGGACCGATCCTACGAGCAGTACTTC. This translates into CASSPRDRSYEQYF.

This clone was observed once. V gene TRBV10-3 combines with J gene TRBJ1-5, with D possibly matching TRBD1 (5 bases). Germline values: CDR1 ENHRY, CDR2 SYGVKD. The CDR3 is 16 residues long. Deletions cut 0 bases from V and 3 bases from J, with 12 bases between. The DNA for the CDR3 is TGTGCCATCAGTGAGTCTGGGGCAGGGAACAATCAGCCCCAGCATTTT. Amino acids: CAISESGAGNNQPQHF.